The 22 T cell receptor beta chains listed next were all sequenced from one sample in a study of blood T cell repertoires in COVID-19. TCRdb's copy holds only in-frame clones and misses some; the assay was immunoSEQ multiplex PCR. Counted here are around 450,000 clones, 90% occurring once; the ten biggest clones make up about 0.6%. The source material was PBMCs or T cells enriched from blood (not recorded which). These receptor sequences come from a man between 18 and 29 years old who had recovered from COVID-19.

This rearrangement joins TRBV18 to TRBJ1-3, with TRBD1 matching 11 bases. CDR3 length equals 18 residues. V shed 6 bases and J 1 base; nucleotides not matched to a gene: 11. Germline CDR1 reads KGHSH; CDR2 reads LQKENI. The CDR3 DNA follows: TGTGCCAGCTCCCCAGGGACAGGGGGTAGCATTTCTGGAAACACCATATATTTT. It specifies CASSPGTGGSISGNTIYF. The full variable domain, with the rest looked up from reference TRBV18 and TRBJ1-3, is NAGVMQNPRHLVRRRGQEARLRCSPMKGHSHVYWYRQLPEEGLKFMVYLQKENIIDESGMPKERFSAEFPKEGPSILRIQQVVRGDSAAYFCASSPGTGGSISGNTIYFGEGSWLTVV.

This chain joins TRBV10-3 and TRBJ2-1; D gene unclear. The V end lost 8 bases, the J end lost 6 bases, and 11 bases lay between the germline ends. This CDR3 spans 12 amino acids. Germline assignment: CDR1 ENHRY and CDR2 SYGVKD. CDR3: CAIGPSSNEQFF. In DNA, the CDR3 is TGTGCCATCGGGCCCTCGAGCAATGAGCAGTTCTTC.

The chain has TRBV5-1 and TRBJ2-3; D might be TRBD2 (7 bases). V was trimmed by 0 bases and J by 0 bases, leaving 11 bases between them. This CDR3 spans 16 amino acids. Looked up from germline, CDR1 is SGHRS and CDR2 is YFSETQ. CDR3 coding DNA: TGCGCCAGCAGCTTGGCGGGGGGCTACAGCACAGATACGCAGTATTTT. Translation gives CASSLAGGYSTDTQYF.

The chain's CDR3 is CASSPPGQGFGEPQHF. The DNA of the CDR3 is TGTGCCAGCTCACCCCCGGGACAGGGGTTTGGAGAGCCCCAGCATTTT. V usage is TRBV18 and J usage is TRBJ1-5; 10 bases map to TRBD1. V was pared by 3 bases and J by 8 bases, with 10 bases of the junction left unmatched. The CDR3 runs 16 residues. The germline V gene has CDR1 KGHSH and CDR2 LQKENI.

V is TRBV9 and J is TRBJ1-2; 10 bases agree with TRBD1. The V gene end was trimmed by 4 bases and the J gene end by 3 bases; junction bases not matched to a gene: 6. CDR1 SGDLS and CDR2 YYNGEE come from the germline V gene. This CDR3 region has 15 residues. In DNA form, the CDR3 reads TGTGCCAGCAGCAGAAGGACAGGGGGAGACTATGGCTACACCTTC. Residues: CASSRRTGGDYGYTF. Together with reference TRBV9 and TRBJ1-2, the CDR3 gives the full variable domain: DSGVTQTPKHLITATGQRVTLRCSPRSGDLSVYWYQQSLDQGLQFLIQYYNGEERAKGNILERFSAQQFPDLHSELNLSSLELGDSALYFCASSRRTGGDYGYTFGSGTRLTVV.

The gene calls are TRBV25-1 and TRBJ1-1, with D hard to call. The CDR3 has 12 amino acids. Trimming pared 3 bases from V and 10 bases from J, leaving 12 bases between. Germline V lookup: CDR1 MGHDK, CDR2 SYGVNS. CDR3 amino acids: CASSDVLYRAFF. As DNA, the CDR3 is TGTGCCAGCAGTGACGTTCTCTATAGAGCTTTCTTT.

The chain uses TRBV10-3 and TRBJ2-7, with D possibly matching TRBD1 (5 bases). There are 14 residues in the CDR3. V was pared by 4 bases and J by 1 base, with 11 bases between. CDR1 and CDR2 from the germline V gene are ENHRY and SYGVKD. DNA of the CDR3: TGTGCCATCAGTGTAGGGCAGGGTTCCTACGAGCAGTACTTC. Translating gives CAISVGQGSYEQYF.

The V and J genes are TRBV28 and TRBJ1-5; D gene ambiguous. Looked up from germline, CDR1 is MDHEN and CDR2 is SYDVKM. The CDR3 runs 14 residues. Trimming took off 3 bases at V and 7 bases at J, with 13 bases between the two ends. For the CDR3, the DNA is TGTGCCAGCAGTTTCCGGGTAGCGGGACAGCCCCAGCATTTT. Translation: CASSFRVAGQPQHF. Drawing the rest from reference TRBV28 and TRBJ1-5, the complete variable domain is DVKVTQSSRYLVKRTGEKVFLECVQDMDHENMFWYRQDPGLGLRLIYFSYDVKMKEKGDIPEGYSVSREKKERFSLILESASTNQTSMYLCASSFRVAGQPQHFGDGTRLSIL.

V is TRBV5-1 and J is TRBJ2-1; TRBD1 matches at 7 bases. Trimming at V came to 0 bases and at J to 10 bases, leaving 10 bases not matched to a gene. This CDR3 contains 15 residues. Germline V CDR1 and CDR2: SGHRS, YFSETQ. CDR3: CASSLEQGPLREQFF. The CDR3 DNA reads as TGCGCCAGCAGCTTGGAACAGGGGCCGCTTAGAGAGCAGTTCTTC. The full variable domain, completed using reference TRBV5-1 and TRBJ2-1, is KAGVTQTPRYLIKTRGQQVTLSCSPISGHRSVSWYQQTPGQGLQFLFEYFSETQRNKGNFPGRFSGRQFSNSRSEMNVSTLELGDSALYLCASSLEQGPLREQFFGPGTRLTVL.

This clone appeared a single time. This rearrangement joins TRBV19 to TRBJ1-2; perhaps TRBD1 as D (5 bases). The CDR3 is made up of 15 amino acids. The V gene lost 5 bases and the J gene lost 4 bases, with 17 bases spanning the gap. Germline CDR1 reads LNHDA; CDR2 reads SQIVND (reference sequence). In DNA, the CDR3 is TGTGCCAGTAGTTTCAGGGAGGAGGTTCCCTATGGCTACACCTTC. This encodes CASSFREEVPYGYTF.

CDR3 in DNA: TGTGCCAGCACCCTGAGCGGCGGGATAGGTAATGAGCAGTTCTTC. Translated: CASTLSGGIGNEQFF. The chain couples TRBV6-5 to TRBJ2-1, with D tentatively TRBD2 (6 bases). The CDR3 is 15 residues long. In germline, CDR1 is MNHEY, CDR2 SVGAGI. Trimming cost V 7 bases and J 7 bases, with 20 bases left between them.

The genes are TRBV30 and TRBJ2-3; TRBD2 matches at 12 bases. This CDR3 is 15 amino acids long. With 2 bases clipped from V and 5 bases from J, the junction kept 5 bases outside the gene matches. Germline CDR1 and CDR2: GTSNPN and SVGIG (reference sequence). CDR3 sequence: CAWSITSGGLDTQYF. The DNA for the CDR3 is TGTGCCTGGAGTATCACTAGCGGGGGGTTAGATACGCAGTATTTT. Combining the CDR3 with reference TRBV30 and TRBJ2-3 gives the whole variable domain SQTIHQWPATLVQPVGSPLSLECTVEGTSNPNLYWYRQAAGRGLQLLFYSVGIGQISSEVPQNLSASRPQDRQFILSSKKLLLSDSGFYLCAWSITSGGLDTQYFGPGTRLTVL.

V and J are TRBV2 and TRBJ2-4; weak D call: TRBD2 (6 bases). Trimming pared 6 bases from V and 4 bases from J, leaving 13 bases between. CDR3 length equals 14 residues. Germline CDR1 and CDR2: SNHLY and FYNNEI. The CDR3 loop is CASSKGGVKNIQYF. CDR3 bases: TGTGCCAGCAGCAAAGGAGGGGTGAAAAACATTCAGTACTTC.

This rearrangement joins TRBV28 to TRBJ1-2; 10 bases agree with TRBD1. The J segment lost 2 bases and the V segment lost 4 bases, leaving 1 base of the junction unmatched. The CDR3 length is 14 residues. Germline V gives CDR1 MDHEN, CDR2 SYDVKM. The CDR3 nucleotides are TGTGCCAGCAGTTCGGGACAGGGGAACTATGGCTACACCTTC. Protein product: CASSSGQGNYGYTF.

V gene TRBV6-5 combines with J gene TRBJ1-5; the D gene is possibly TRBD1 (6 bases). Germline V gives CDR1 MNHEY, CDR2 SVGAGI. This CDR3 contains 14 residues. Trimming removed 6 bases from V and 0 bases from J, with 9 bases in between. CDR3 sequence: CASRDSLSNQPQHF. As DNA, the CDR3 is TGTGCCAGCAGGGACAGTCTTAGCAATCAGCCCCAGCATTTT.

This clone came up once. The chain recombines TRBV10-3 with TRBJ1-1; TRBD1 matches 8 bases. This CDR3 is 15 amino acids long. Germline V lookup: CDR1 ENHRY, CDR2 SYGVKD. The V segment lost 2 bases and the J segment 2 bases; nucleotides outside the gene matches: 4. This chain's CDR3 is CAISERQGINTEAFF. CDR3 nucleotides: TGTGCCATCAGTGAGAGACAGGGGATTAACACTGAAGCTTTCTTT.

The chain links TRBV7-9 to TRBJ2-3; 12 bases fit TRBD2. This CDR3 comprises 16 residues. V was pared by 4 bases and J by 2 bases, with 4 bases of the junction left unmatched. Germline V CDR1 and CDR2: SEHNR, FQNEAQ (reference sequence). The CDR3 spells CASSSTSGRNTDTQYF. As DNA, the CDR3 is TGTGCCAGCAGCTCAACTAGCGGGAGGAACACAGATACGCAGTATTTT.

The chain links TRBV6-5 to TRBJ1-2; D unresolved. The germline gives CDR1 MNHEY, CDR2 SVGAGI. V was pared by 5 bases and J by 8 bases, with 12 bases between. There are 12 residues in the CDR3. DNA of the CDR3: TGTGCCAGCAGTCCCCGGGAGGGCGGCTACACCTTC. Encoded protein: CASSPREGGYTF.

This chain connects TRBV5-4 to TRBJ2-3, with TRBD2 matching over 7 bases. J was trimmed by 14 bases and V by 4 bases; bases with no gene match: 10. Germline CDR1 reads SGHNT; CDR2 reads YYREEE (reference sequence). The CDR3 is 12 residues long. Here the CDR3 DNA reads TGTGCCAGCAGCCTTGGACTAGGCGAGAGGTATTTT. Translation gives CASSLGLGERYF.

The chain uses TRBV6-5 and TRBJ2-1, with 7 nucleotides matching TRBD1. The CDR3 totals 13 residues. Per germline, CDR1 MNHEY and CDR2 SVGAGI. V lost 7 bases to trimming and J lost 8 bases; unmatched junction nucleotides: 8. The CDR3, as DNA: TGTGCCAGCAAACTACAGGGGTCCGATGAGCAGTTCTTC. Translating it yields CASKLQGSDEQFF.

This rearrangement joins TRBV27 to TRBJ2-1; 7 positions agree with TRBD2. The CDR3 extends over 15 amino acids. CDR1 is MNHEY and CDR2 is SMNVEV in the germline V gene (reference sequence). Germline trimming cut 6 bases from V and 3 bases from J; bases unmatched to any gene: 8. The CDR3 nucleotides read TGTGCCAGCAGCCCGGGGAGGGCAGTCTACAATGAGCAGTTCTTC. Its protein product is CASSPGRAVYNEQFF.

This clone was seen a handful of times. This chain joins TRBV5-1 and TRBJ2-7, with a tentative D call TRBD2 (6 bases). CDR3 size: 14 residues. V lost 6 bases and J lost 4, with 17 bases in between. Per germline, CDR1 SGHRS and CDR2 YFSETQ. CDR3 coding DNA: TGCGCCAGCACCCGGGACTTTGACTCTTACGAGCAGTACTTC. Translated, it gives CASTRDFDSYEQYF. Based on the CDR3 plus reference TRBV5-1 and TRBJ2-7, the full variable domain is KAGVTQTPRYLIKTRGQQVTLSCSPISGHRSVSWYQQTPGQGLQFLFEYFSETQRNKGNFPGRFSGRQFSNSRSEMNVSTLELGDSALYLCASTRDFDSYEQYFGPGTRLTVT.